This entry describes one TCR beta chain. The data were obtained in a study of blood T cell repertoires in COVID-19. Study summary: Samples representing acute and convalescent COVID-19 were sourced from the United States, Italy and Spain. Sample material is recorded as cDNA or gDNA derived from T cells, B-cell-depleted T cells, or PBMCs.

V was cut by 7 bases and J by 4 bases, with 20 bases left in between. Germline-derived CDR1 and CDR2 are SGHVS and FQNEAQ. The CDR3 has 16 residues. In the authors' workflow: Amplification of reference gene primers provided the estimated nucleated cell counts. Method: immunoSEQ multiplex PCR; TCRdb's copy keeps in-frame clones and lacks some. That table is the source of V, J and clone size, and D and trimming were worked out from the DNA. The sample consists of about 250,000 clones, around 88% of them appearing once. The rearrangement uses TRBV7-8 and TRBJ2-1; maybe TRBD1 (6 bases). The clonotype was recovered from a man between 40 and 49 years old with active or convalescent COVID-19. Material: peripheral blood. The CDR3 DNA follows: TGTGCCAGCACCCCGCCCAGAGACAGGACTTACAATGAGCAGTTCTTC. Its protein is CASTPPRDRTYNEQFF.